The 27 T cell receptor beta chains given below trace back to one sample, sequenced in a study of blood T cell repertoires in COVID-19. Libraries were prepared by immunoSEQ multiplex PCR; TCRdb keeps only in-frame clonotypes and omits some of them. The data hold about 200,000 clones, with approximately 85% observed a single time. Specimen: peripheral blood. The receptors were gathered from a woman of 80 years or more with acute or convalescent COVID-19.

This clone was detected once. The rearrangement uses TRBV27 and TRBJ1-6; D is unclear. V lost 2 bases and J 10 bases, leaving 9 bases between the germline ends. The CDR3 runs to 13 residues. Germline V CDR1 and CDR2: MNHEY, SMNVEV (reference sequence). The CDR3 DNA sequence: TGTGCCAGCAGTTTAGCGGCACTATCACCCCTCCACTTT. Its protein product is CASSLAALSPLHF.

V and J are TRBV5-5 and TRBJ1-5; no clear D gene. Trimming shortened V by 1 base and J by 0 bases, and 8 bases separated the two germline ends. Germline assignment: CDR1 SGHKS and CDR2 YYEKEE (reference sequence). The CDR3 sequence is 15 residues long. The CDR3: CASSLRGYSNQPQHF. CDR3 coding DNA: TGTGCCAGCAGCTTGCGGGGTTATAGCAATCAGCCCCAGCATTTT. Full variable domain (rest looked up from reference TRBV5-5 and TRBJ1-5): DAGVTQSPTHLIKTRGQQVTLRCSPISGHKSVSWYQQVLGQGPQFIFQYYEKEERGRGNFPDRFSARQFPNYSSELNVNALLLGDSALYLCASSLRGYSNQPQHFGDGTRLSIL.

The chain links TRBV11-2 to TRBJ2-3; TRBD2 matches at 10 bases. Per germline, CDR1 SGHAT and CDR2 FQNNGV. CDR3 length equals 16 residues. V was clipped by 1 base and J by 6 bases; unmatched bases: 7. The CDR3: CASSLGSSGRGDTQYF. CDR3 in DNA: TGTGCCAGCAGCTTAGGATCTAGCGGGAGAGGGGATACGCAGTATTTT.

This sequence joins TRBV3-1 (or the pseudogene TRBV3-2) and TRBJ2-5; the D gene is possibly TRBD2 (6 bases). The CDR3 is 14 amino acids. Trimming removed 4 bases from V and 4 bases from J, with 13 bases in between. The germline gives CDR1 LGHDT, CDR2 YNNKEL (reference sequence). The CDR3 protein is CASSRRGRGETQYF. In DNA, the CDR3 is TGTGCCAGCAGCCGGAGGGGCCGTGGAGAGACCCAGTACTTC.

The chain carries TRBV6-2 or TRBV6-3 and TRBJ2-6; a weak D match, TRBD2 (5 bases). The CDR3 is 15 amino acids. Trimming pared 5 bases from V and 2 bases from J, leaving 10 bases between. The germline V gene has CDR1 MNHEY and CDR2 SVGEGT. CDR3 region: CASSTSGTGANVLTF. In DNA, the CDR3 is TGTGCCAGCAGTACATCGGGGACTGGGGCCAACGTCCTGACTTTC.

This clone was seen only once. J is TRBJ2-6 and V is TRBV5-1; D uncertain. There are 15 residues in the CDR3. Germline V gene data show CDR1 as SGHRS and CDR2 as YFSETQ. V was shortened by 0 bases and J by 0 bases, with 4 bases between the two germline ends. DNA of the CDR3: TGCGCCAGCAGCTTGGTTCTCTCTGGGGCCAACGTCCTGACTTTC. Protein product: CASSLVLSGANVLTF.

This clone was counted ten times or more. This chain connects TRBV25-1 to TRBJ1-1, with D perhaps TRBD1 (5 bases). This CDR3 contains 15 residues. V dropped 3 bases and J dropped 0 bases, with 11 bases sitting between them. Germline V gene data show CDR1 as MGHDK and CDR2 as SYGVNS. CDR3 amino acids: CASSDPGDMNTEAFF. The CDR3 region has the DNA TGTGCCAGCAGTGATCCGGGGGATATGAACACTGAAGCTTTCTTT.

The gene calls are TRBV19 and TRBJ1-2; a possible D gene is TRBD1 (6 bases). This CDR3 has 16 amino acids. V lost 3 bases to trimming and J lost 3 bases, with 17 bases between them. Germline values: CDR1 LNHDA, CDR2 SQIVND (reference sequence). CDR3 coding DNA: TGTGCCAGTAGTATGGCCCCCTATGACAGGTACTATGGCTACACCTTC. Translation: CASSMAPYDRYYGYTF.

The rearrangement links TRBV18 to TRBJ1-2, with D perhaps TRBD1 (5 bases). This CDR3 contains 15 residues. Trimming took 4 bases from V and 2 from J, leaving 14 bases between them. The V gene's germline CDR1 is KGHSH and CDR2 LQKENI. The CDR3: CASSLRQRRNYGYTF. CDR3 nucleotides: TGTGCCAGCTCACTCCGACAGCGCAGGAACTATGGCTACACCTTC.

The CDR3 spells CASSRDRAEYEQFF. The CDR3 DNA reads TGTGCCAGCTCCCGCGACAGGGCTGAATATGAGCAGTTCTTC. This chain links TRBV18 with TRBJ2-1, with 7 bases lining up with TRBD1. The CDR3 covers 14 residues. After removal of 6 bases from V and 8 bases from J, the junction contained 10 bases not matched to a gene. The germline CDR1 and CDR2 sequences are KGHSH and LQKENI.

The chain uses TRBV5-1 and TRBJ1-1, with 9 bases identical to TRBD1. CDR1 and CDR2 (germline): SGHRS, YFSETQ. V shed 4 bases and J 8 bases; nucleotides not matched to a gene: 6. The CDR3 is 13 residues long. For the CDR3, the DNA is TGCGCCAGCAGCGTCTGGACAGGGGAAGAAGCTTTCTTT. Its translation is CASSVWTGEEAFF. Drawing the rest from reference TRBV5-1 and TRBJ1-1, the complete variable domain is KAGVTQTPRYLIKTRGQQVTLSCSPISGHRSVSWYQQTPGQGLQFLFEYFSETQRNKGNFPGRFSGRQFSNSRSEMNVSTLELGDSALYLCASSVWTGEEAFFGQGTRLTVV.

The chain links TRBV15 to TRBJ1-5, with TRBD1 identical over 7 bases. V trimming: 4 bases; J trimming: 5 bases; junction bases outside the gene matches: 11. Germline V gene lookup returns CDR1 LNHNV and CDR2 YYDKDF (reference sequence). The CDR3 extends over 16 amino acids. In DNA form, the CDR3 reads TGTGCCACCAGCAAGAAGTCAGGGACAGACTATCAGCCCCAGCATTTT. Its protein product is CATSKKSGTDYQPQHF.

The table lists this clone with a few counts. This chain connects TRBV30 to TRBJ2-5, with D tentatively TRBD1 (6 bases). There are 14 residues in the CDR3. V was clipped by 2 bases and J by 3 bases, with 13 bases between them. Germline CDR1 and CDR2: GTSNPN and SVGIG (reference sequence). The CDR3: CAWSRTGKKETQYF. The DNA of the CDR3 is TGTGCCTGGAGTCGAACAGGGAAGAAAGAGACCCAGTACTTC.

The chain combines TRBV24-1 with TRBJ1-4, with a tentative D call TRBD1 (5 bases). Germline-derived CDR1 and CDR2 are KGHDR and SFDVKD. The CDR3 extends over 13 amino acids. Trimming removed 5 bases from V and 6 bases from J, with 9 bases in between. The CDR3 here is CATSGGVHEKLFF. The CDR3 DNA reads as TGTGCCACCAGTGGGGGGGTCCATGAAAAACTGTTTTTT.

J is TRBJ2-7 and V is TRBV5-1; D may be TRBD2 (6 bases). This CDR3 spans 15 amino acids. V was trimmed by 2 bases and J by 7 bases, leaving 19 bases between them. The V gene's germline CDR1 is SGHRS and CDR2 YFSETQ. CDR3 protein: CASSFGPGLSWEQYF. CDR3 nucleotides: TGCGCCAGCAGCTTTGGACCGGGACTCTCGTGGGAGCAGTACTTC. Full variable domain (remainder filled in from reference TRBV5-1 and TRBJ2-7): KAGVTQTPRYLIKTRGQQVTLSCSPISGHRSVSWYQQTPGQGLQFLFEYFSETQRNKGNFPGRFSGRQFSNSRSEMNVSTLELGDSALYLCASSFGPGLSWEQYFGPGTRLTVT.

This clone was observed a single time. The chain has TRBV6-5 and TRBJ2-5; the D gene is possibly TRBD2 (5 bases). CDR1 and CDR2 (germline): MNHEY, SVGAGI. The CDR3 spans 13 residues. Trimming left V 6 bases short and J 7 bases short, with 15 bases between. The CDR3 nucleotides are TGTGCCAGCAGAGACCACGAGGGTGGGACCCAGTACTTC. This encodes CASRDHEGGTQYF.

This sequence joins TRBV18 and TRBJ2-5; D might be TRBD2 (6 bases). CDR1 and CDR2 from the germline V gene are KGHSH and LQKENI. V shed 0 bases and J shed 2 bases, with 7 bases lying between them. The CDR3 runs to 14 residues. The CDR3 spells CASSPPSGQETQYF. DNA for the CDR3: TGTGCCAGCTCACCACCAAGCGGGCAAGAGACCCAGTACTTC.

V is TRBV7-2 and J is TRBJ2-3, with 12 nucleotides matching TRBD2. CDR3 length: 15 amino acids. Per the germline V gene, CDR1 is SGHTA and CDR2 is FQGNSA. V lost 4 bases to trimming and J lost 4 bases; unmatched junction nucleotides: 3. The CDR3 region is CASSSTSGSPDTQYF. The CDR3, as DNA: TGTGCCAGCAGCTCGACTAGCGGGAGCCCAGATACGCAGTATTTT.

V is TRBV7-2 and J is TRBJ1-1; 7 positions match TRBD1. The germline gives CDR1 SGHTA, CDR2 FQGNSA. This CDR3 spans 14 amino acids. The V segment lost 3 bases and the J segment 4 bases; nucleotides outside the gene matches: 5. The CDR3 nucleotides read TGTGCCAGCAGCTTGAGGGGGCAGGGCACTGAAGCTTTCTTT. This sequence encodes CASSLRGQGTEAFF.

The V call is TRBV9, the J call TRBJ2-3; 14 bases agree with TRBD2. With 2 bases clipped from V and 6 bases from J, the junction kept 8 bases outside the gene matches. The CDR3 length is 17 residues. Germline V gene lookup returns CDR1 SGDLS and CDR2 YYNGEE. CDR3 in DNA: TGTGCCAGCAGCGTTGGGACTAGCGGGAGTCATAGGGATACGCAGTATTTT. Translating gives CASSVGTSGSHRDTQYF.

CDR3 nucleotide sequence: TGTGCCAGCAGCTCGGACATAGCCTCTGGGGCCAACGTCCTGACTTTC. Translated, it gives CASSSDIASGANVLTF. V and J are TRBV7-3 and TRBJ2-6, with a tentative D call TRBD1 (5 bases). The CDR3 is 16 residues long. Trimming shortened V by 4 bases and J by 0 bases, and 10 bases separated the two germline ends. The germline CDR1 and CDR2 sequences are SGHTA and FQGTGA.

V usage is TRBV7-8 and J usage is TRBJ2-1; TRBD2 might be the D (5 bases). The CDR3 runs to 18 residues. Germline CDR1 and CDR2: SGHVS and FQNEAQ. V lost 6 bases and J lost 0, with 21 bases in between. CDR3: CASRIRWVAPSSYNEQFF. Here the CDR3 DNA reads TGTGCCAGCAGAATTCGTTGGGTAGCGCCAAGCTCCTACAATGAGCAGTTCTTC.

The chain links TRBV18 to TRBJ1-5; a possible D gene is TRBD1 (5 bases). Germline V gene data show CDR1 as KGHSH and CDR2 as LQKENI. CDR3 size: 15 residues. V was pared by 6 bases and J by 4 bases, with 16 bases between. This CDR3 reads CASSLGQGGNQPQHF. In DNA form, the CDR3 reads TGTGCCAGCTCCCTCGGCCAGGGAGGGAATCAGCCCCAGCATTTT.

The rearrangement links TRBV7-9 to TRBJ1-5; no clear D gene. The V end was cut by 1 base, the J end by 7 bases, with 8 bases between. Looked up from germline, CDR1 is SEHNR and CDR2 is FQNEAQ (reference sequence). The CDR3 loop spans 13 amino acids. The DNA of the CDR3 is TGTGCCAGCAGCTTAGGAGGGATCCAGCCCCAGCATTTT. Translation: CASSLGGIQPQHF. Using reference TRBV7-9 and TRBJ1-5 for the parts outside the CDR3, the full variable domain is DTGVSQNPRHKITKRGQNVTFRCDPISEHNRLYWYRQTLGQGPEFLTYFQNEAQLEKSRLLSDRFSAERPKGSFSTLEIQRTEQGDSAMYLCASSLGGIQPQHFGDGTRLSIL.

The chain uses TRBV5-1 and TRBJ2-7, with TRBD2 matching 9 bases. V shed 4 bases and J 4 bases; nucleotides not matched to a gene: 9. Germline V gives CDR1 SGHRS, CDR2 YFSETQ. The CDR3 runs 15 residues. The CDR3 loop reads CASSPLAGVGYEQYF. In nucleotides, the CDR3 is TGCGCCAGCAGCCCCTTAGCGGGAGTCGGGTACGAGCAGTACTTC.

The CDR3 loop is CASSPPPTGIQETQYF. The CDR3 DNA reads as TGTGCCAGCAGCCCCCCGCCTACGGGTATCCAAGAGACCCAGTACTTC. The chain has TRBV5-5 and TRBJ2-5, with D hard to call. Germline assignment: CDR1 SGHKS and CDR2 YYEKEE (reference sequence). This CDR3 is 16 amino acids long. With 4 bases removed from V and 1 base from J, the gap between germline ends came to 17 bases. The entire variable domain, with the rest obtained from reference TRBV5-5 and TRBJ2-5, is as follows: DAGVTQSPTHLIKTRGQQVTLRCSPISGHKSVSWYQQVLGQGPQFIFQYYEKEERGRGNFPDRFSARQFPNYSSELNVNALLLGDSALYLCASSPPPTGIQETQYFGPGTRLLVL.

The rearrangement joins TRBV19 to TRBJ1-5, with TRBD1 matching 7 bases. Trimming removed 4 bases from V and 0 bases from J; junction bases left unmatched: 15. This CDR3 is 19 amino acids long. Looked up from germline, CDR1 is LNHDA and CDR2 is SQIVND (reference sequence). The CDR3 DNA sequence: TGTGCCAGTAGTAAAAACTTCGGGACAGTCATTAATAGCAATCAGCCCCAGCATTTT. Amino acid sequence: CASSKNFGTVINSNQPQHF.